The rows below give T cell receptor beta chains drawn from one sample of a study of blood T cell repertoires in COVID-19. Generated by immunoSEQ multiplex PCR, the TCRdb table keeps only in-frame clones and is missing some. The sample carries around 260,000 clones, about 85% recorded once. Sequences were obtained from peripheral blood. The receptor source for this set is a human donor in a cohort sampled during active COVID-19. The conserved cysteine and the conserved F or W are not part of the CDR3 here.

V,J,CDR3
TRBV6-1,TRBJ1-3,ASSEDGWTEGNTIY
TRBV5-4,TRBJ2-3,ASSLRTSGTDTQY
TRBV2,TRBJ2-3,ASSVFPPSPEWGRNTDTQY
TRBV18,TRBJ2-5,ASSSTFGETQY
TRBV4-2,TRBJ2-1,ASSQEGLAIWEQF
TRBV11-2,TRBJ2-3,ASSLELVWGTSTDTQY
TRBV11-2,TRBJ2-1,ASSLGQGTSRYEQF
TRBV19,TRBJ1-5,ASNDRPTINQPQH
TRBV11-2,TRBJ1-6,ASSSGQYNSPLH
TRBV2,TRBJ1-5,ASSYTGFQPQH
TRBV1,TRBJ1-4,TSSQNGGLNEKLF
TRBV5-1,TRBJ1-5,ASSPGRPGQPQH
TRBV3-1/TRBV3-2,TRBJ2-5,ASSQDLGAGTQETQY
TRBV3-1/TRBV3-2,TRBJ1-1,ASTQYTSTEAF
TRBV27,TRBJ2-3,ASSLSLAGADTQY
TRBV5-1,TRBJ2-7,ASSLTGTAFYEQY
TRBV10-2,TRBJ2-7,ASSESPSGTLYEQY
TRBV5-1,TRBJ2-1,ASSLGTGFNEQF
TRBV28,TRBJ1-1,ASSFSRGGSEAF
TRBV2,TRBJ1-5,ASSGNRGGNQPQH
TRBV6-2/TRBV6-3,TRBJ1-2,ASSYVIRSGYT
TRBV19,TRBJ2-2,ASRAGGYTGELF
TRBV6-5,TRBJ2-7,ASRRLQGDSYEQY
TRBV5-4,TRBJ2-1,ASSSRVRGNEQF
TRBV28,TRBJ2-7,ASRSQGGGNYEQY
TRBV9,TRBJ2-1,ASSVGLAGGSEQF
TRBV7-2,TRBJ2-6,ASSQRGQGTSGANVLT
TRBV5-8,TRBJ1-6,ASRPRTGLNSPLH
TRBV6-5,TRBJ2-7,ASGSESFYEQY
TRBV15,TRBJ2-7,ATSRGRGGAYEQY
TRBV7-2,TRBJ2-5,ASRFSGEETQY
TRBV7-2,TRBJ1-3,ASSPQGLSGNTIY
TRBV27,TRBJ2-5,ASSPSGASGRRGETQY
TRBV6-6,TRBJ1-5,ASSTSTGLGFQPQH
TRBV12-1,TRBJ2-7,ASTRRGQSVYEQY
TRBV2,TRBJ2-3,ASSRLAGVYTDTQY
TRBV11-2,TRBJ2-1,ASSLEFVGGGEQF
TRBV12-3/TRBV12-4,TRBJ2-7,ASSFQGPWEQY
TRBV5-4,TRBJ2-2,ASSTGLAGGLGTGELF
TRBV5-1,TRBJ2-7,ASRAGVYEQY
TRBV28,TRBJ1-2,ASSYYRGSYT